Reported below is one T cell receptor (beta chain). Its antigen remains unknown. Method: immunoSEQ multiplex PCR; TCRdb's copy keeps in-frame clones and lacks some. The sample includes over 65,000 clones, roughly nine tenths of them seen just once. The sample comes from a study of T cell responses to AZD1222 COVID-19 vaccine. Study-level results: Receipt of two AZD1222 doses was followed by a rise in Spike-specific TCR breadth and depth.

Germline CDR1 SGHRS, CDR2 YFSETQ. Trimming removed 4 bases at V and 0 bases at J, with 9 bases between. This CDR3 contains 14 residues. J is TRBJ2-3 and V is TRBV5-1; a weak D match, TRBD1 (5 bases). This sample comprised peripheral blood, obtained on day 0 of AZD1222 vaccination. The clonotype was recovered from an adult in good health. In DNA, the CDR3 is TGCGCCAGCAGCACAGGCGAGAGCACAGATACGCAGTATTTT. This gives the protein CASSTGESTDTQYF.